The rows below give T cell receptor beta chains drawn from one sample of a study of cytomegalovirus exposure and HLA in healthy donors. TCRdb's table, derived via immunoSEQ multiplex PCR, lists solely in-frame clones and lacks some. Of 150,000 to 200,000 clones listed, around 83% are singletons. The sequenced sample consisted of PBMCs. Every receptor here comes from a woman in her thirties or forties in good health and CMV-seronegative. Each CDR3 is given with its conserved first and last residue. D genes are given only for firm matches. Clone size is shown for a subset of rows, as once, few, many or a class of expanded clone.

cdr3_aa	cdr3_nt	clone_size	j_call	d_call	v_call
CASSHRGHEQFF	TGTGCCAGCAGTCACAGGGGCCATGAGCAGTTCTTC	.	TRBJ2-1	TRBD1	TRBV6-1
CASSPGGSGETQYF	TGTGCTAGCAGTCCCGGGGGGAGCGGGGAGACCCAGTACTTC	.	TRBJ2-5	TRBD2	TRBV7-7
CASSSPGQGKREQYF	TGTGCCAGCAGCTCCCCAGGGCAGGGTAAAAGGGAGCAGTACTTC	.	TRBJ2-7	.	TRBV5-4
CATTSGRAGEKLFF	TGTGCCACCACTAGCGGCAGGGCGGGCGAAAAACTGTTTTTT	once	TRBJ1-4	.	TRBV10-3
CASSYVVTREFEQFF	TGTGCCAGCAGTTACGTTGTGACTAGGGAGTTTGAGCAGTTCTTC	.	TRBJ2-1	.	TRBV6-6
CASSYGPNTEAFF	TGTGCCAGCAGTTACGGCCCCAACACTGAAGCTTTCTTT	.	TRBJ1-1	.	TRBV6-6
CASSFPISGEGTEAFF	TGTGCCAGCAGCTTTCCAATTTCAGGGGAGGGGACTGAAGCTTTCTTT	.	TRBJ1-1	.	TRBV7-9
CASSFTGGNYGYTF	TGTGCCAGCAGTTTTACAGGGGGGAACTATGGCTACACCTTC	.	TRBJ1-2	TRBD1	TRBV27
CASSARPTPFMAASTDTQYF	TGTGCCAGCAGCGCGCGCCCCACTCCCTTTATGGCGGCTAGCACAGATACGCAGTATTTT	.	TRBJ2-3	.	TRBV9
CASGEGHTDTQYF	TGTGCCAGCGGAGAGGGCCACACAGATACGCAGTATTTT	.	TRBJ2-3	.	TRBV6-4
CASYQTANYGYTF	TGTGCCAGCTACCAAACAGCTAACTATGGCTACACCTTC	.	TRBJ1-2	.	TRBV2
CASSTGNTGELFF	TGTGCCAGTAGTACCGGGAACACCGGGGAGCTGTTTTTT	.	TRBJ2-2	.	TRBV19
CASSQDRGTEAFF	TGTGCCAGCAGCCAGGACAGGGGGACTGAAGCTTTCTTT	once	TRBJ1-1	TRBD1	TRBV5-4
CAWTRDRRGYTF	TGTGCCTGGACCCGGGACAGGCGGGGCTACACCTTC	.	TRBJ1-2	TRBD1	TRBV30
CASSLGPDRGGGYTF	TGTGCCAGCAGCTTAGGACCGGACAGGGGTGGTGGCTACACCTTC	.	TRBJ1-2	TRBD1	TRBV7-2
CGSRESSGEQFF	TGCGGCTCTCGGGAGTCTTCCGGTGAGCAGTTCTTC	.	TRBJ2-1	.	TRBV29-1
CASTRALSYNEQFF	TGTGCCAGCACTAGAGCCCTCTCCTACAATGAGCAGTTCTTC	.	TRBJ2-1	.	TRBV2
CASSSLSGTLETQYF	TGCGCCAGCAGCAGTCTATCCGGGACTTTGGAGACCCAGTACTTC	.	TRBJ2-5	.	TRBV5-1
CASRGEKLFF	TGTGCCAGCAGGGGCGAAAAACTGTTTTTT	.	TRBJ1-4	.	TRBV6-5
CACARLAGKRETQYF	TGTGCCTGTGCCCGACTAGCGGGAAAAAGGGAGACCCAGTACTTC	.	TRBJ2-5	TRBD2	TRBV30
CSVENSPREQFF	TGCAGCGTTGAGAACTCCCCACGGGAGCAGTTCTTC	few	TRBJ2-1	.	TRBV29-1
CASSPTGGETQYF	TGCGCCAGCAGCCCGACAGGGGGTGAGACCCAGTACTTC	.	TRBJ2-5	TRBD1	TRBV5-1
CASSVGSSSYEQYF	TGTGCCAGCAGCGTAGGTTCCAGCTCCTACGAGCAGTACTTC	.	TRBJ2-7	.	TRBV9
CASSLIGQVNNEQFF	TGCGCCAGCAGCTTGATAGGTCAGGTAAACAATGAGCAGTTCTTC	once	TRBJ2-1	.	TRBV5-1
CASSVRTGQVSEQYF	TGTGCCAGCAGCGTCCGGACAGGACAGGTTTCTGAGCAGTACTTC	.	TRBJ2-7	TRBD1	TRBV9
CASSRDFPSYEQYF	TGTGCCAGCAGCCGGGACTTCCCCTCCTACGAGCAGTACTTC	.	TRBJ2-7	.	TRBV7-2
CATLAVHNQPQHF	TGTGCCACCCTCGCAGTACACAATCAGCCCCAGCATTTT	.	TRBJ1-5	.	TRBV6-1
CASSIGGGSNGYTF	TGTGCCAGTAGTATAGGGGGGGGGAGCAATGGCTACACCTTC	.	TRBJ1-2	.	TRBV19
CASSLQAGREGGKNEQFF	TGTGCCAGCAGCCTGCAGGCTGGGCGGGAGGGTGGAAAAAATGAGCAGTTCTTC	once	TRBJ2-1	TRBD2	TRBV9
CASSSTSDYEQYF	TGTGCCAGCAGCTCTACTAGCGACTACGAGCAGTACTTC	.	TRBJ2-7	TRBD2	TRBV11-2
CASSPDSPRAFF	TGTGCCAGCAGCCCGGACAGCCCTCGGGCTTTCTTT	.	TRBJ1-1	.	TRBV7-9
CSGLLGGVTYGYTF	TGCAGCGGACTTTTGGGGGGGGTGACATATGGCTACACCTTC	.	TRBJ1-2	.	TRBV29-1
CASSPGFYNEQFF	TGTGCCAGCAGCCCGGGATTCTACAATGAGCAGTTCTTC	.	TRBJ2-1	.	TRBV6-5
CASSLGREAEAFF	TGTGCCAGCAGCTTAGGCAGGGAGGCTGAAGCTTTCTTT	.	TRBJ1-1	.	TRBV7-9
CASGGYPGTEAFF	TGTGCCAGCGGTGGTTACCCAGGGACTGAAGCTTTCTTT	once	TRBJ1-1	.	TRBV6-1
CASSSRTSGDTQYF	TGTGCCAGCAGCTCCCGGACTAGCGGAGATACGCAGTATTTT	.	TRBJ2-3	TRBD2	TRBV7-9
CASSFSGDTEAFF	TGTGCCAGCAGCTTTTCGGGAGACACTGAAGCTTTCTTT	.	TRBJ1-1	.	TRBV7-2
CSARAGSGYTF	TGCAGTGCTAGAGCGGGGAGCGGCTACACCTTC	once	TRBJ1-2	.	TRBV20-1
CASSEARTSKASQHF	TGTGCCAGCAGTGAAGCGCGTACATCTAAAGCGTCCCAGCATTTT	.	TRBJ1-5	.	TRBV6-1
CASSLVWGLTEAFF	TGTGCCAGCAGCTTAGTTTGGGGGCTGACTGAAGCTTTCTTT	.	TRBJ1-1	.	TRBV7-2
CASSLGGTSGSYEQYF	TGCGCCAGCAGCTTGGGTGGGACTAGCGGGAGTTACGAGCAGTACTTC	few	TRBJ2-7	TRBD2	TRBV5-1
CASSNSGLAGKYEQYF	TGTGCCAGCAGCAATTCAGGACTAGCGGGAAAGTACGAGCAGTACTTC	once	TRBJ2-7	.	TRBV21-1
CASSVEGTGLGEQYF	TGTGCCAGCAGCGTAGAAGGGACAGGGCTAGGCGAGCAGTACTTC	few	TRBJ2-7	TRBD1	TRBV9
CASSVSTGINYGYTF	TGTGCCAGTAGCGTTTCAACAGGGATCAACTATGGCTACACCTTC	.	TRBJ1-2	.	TRBV19
CAWSSGIPRYNEQFF	TGTGCCTGGAGTTCCGGGATACCACGCTACAATGAGCAGTTCTTC	few	TRBJ2-1	.	TRBV30
CASSIEAEAYNEQFF	TGTGCCAGTAGTATAGAAGCGGAGGCCTACAATGAGCAGTTCTTC	.	TRBJ2-1	.	TRBV19
CASVGATNPYEQYF	TGTGCCAGCGTAGGAGCTACCAATCCCTACGAGCAGTACTTC	few	TRBJ2-7	.	TRBV6-1
CASRWAALNTGELFF	TGTGCCAGCAGATGGGCAGCTCTCAACACCGGGGAGCTGTTTTTT	few	TRBJ2-2	.	TRBV28